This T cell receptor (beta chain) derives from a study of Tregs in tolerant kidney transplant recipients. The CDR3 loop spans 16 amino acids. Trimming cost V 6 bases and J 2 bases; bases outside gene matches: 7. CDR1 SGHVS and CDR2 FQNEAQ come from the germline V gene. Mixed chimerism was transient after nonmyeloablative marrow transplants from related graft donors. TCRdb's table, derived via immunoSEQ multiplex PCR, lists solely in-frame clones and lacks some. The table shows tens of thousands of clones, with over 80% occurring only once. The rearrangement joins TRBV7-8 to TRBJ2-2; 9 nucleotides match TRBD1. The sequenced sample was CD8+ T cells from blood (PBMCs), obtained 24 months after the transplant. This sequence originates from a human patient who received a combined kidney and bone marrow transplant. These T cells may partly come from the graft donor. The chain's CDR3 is CASSAQGAINTGELFF. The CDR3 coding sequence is TGTGCCAGCAGTGCACAGGGGGCGATCAACACCGGGGAGCTGTTTTTT.